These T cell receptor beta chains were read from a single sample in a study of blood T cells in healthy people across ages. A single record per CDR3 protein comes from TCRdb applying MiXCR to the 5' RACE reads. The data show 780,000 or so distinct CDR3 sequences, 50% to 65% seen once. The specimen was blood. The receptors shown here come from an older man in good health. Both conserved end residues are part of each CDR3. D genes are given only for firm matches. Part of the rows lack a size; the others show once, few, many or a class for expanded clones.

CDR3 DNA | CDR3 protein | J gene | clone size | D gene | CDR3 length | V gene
TGTGCCAGCAGCTTACGAATCGAGACTAGCGGGAGAACCGGGGAGCTGTTTTTT | CASSLRIETSGRTGELFF | TRBJ2-2 | . | TRBD2 | 18 | TRBV7-9
TGTGCCACCAGCAGGCTAGCGGGAGAAGGGTACGAGCAGTACTTC | CATSRLAGEGYEQYF | TRBJ2-7 | . | TRBD2 | 15 | TRBV15
TGTGCCAGCAGAGCTAGAGTTTGGGATGAGCAGTTCTTC | CASRARVWDEQFF | TRBJ2-1 | . | . | 13 | TRBV6-1
TGCGCCAGCAGAACTGGGGACAGGGAGTTCTTC | CASRTGDREFF | TRBJ2-1 | few | TRBD1 | 11 | TRBV5-1
TGTGCCAGCAGTGCCCCCCCCGGGAGGAACACCGGGGAGCTGTTTTTT | CASSAPPGRNTGELFF | TRBJ2-2 | once | . | 16 | TRBV2
TGTGCCAGCAGCCCGGCAGAGACCTCTGGGGCCAACGTCCTGACTTTC | CASSPAETSGANVLTF | TRBJ2-6 | . | . | 16 | TRBV7-8
TGTGCCATCAGTGAACAGGGGCTCTCTGGGGCCAACGTCCTGACTTTC | CAISEQGLSGANVLTF | TRBJ2-6 | few | TRBD1 | 16 | TRBV10-3
TGTGCCAGCAGCCAAAGTCCAGGGGGCGCTGGGGCCAACGTCCTGACTTTC | CASSQSPGGAGANVLTF | TRBJ2-6 | . | TRBD1 | 17 | TRBV14
TGTGCCAGCAGCTCCCGGACAGGGGGCACAGATACGCAGTATTTT | CASSSRTGGTDTQYF | TRBJ2-3 | . | TRBD1 | 15 | TRBV7-3
TGTGCCAGCAGCCCCCGTGCAGGGACGCGTGAAAAACTGTTTTTT | CASSPRAGTREKLFF | TRBJ1-4 | . | . | 15 | TRBV14
TGTGCCAGCAGCCCCCGGACTAGCGGGAGGGAAATGTACCAAGAGACCCAGTACTTC | CASSPRTSGREMYQETQYF | TRBJ2-5 | . | TRBD2 | 19 | TRBV9
TGCAGTGCCCCCTTCAGGGGTACTTCCTACGAGCAGTACTTC | CSAPFRGTSYEQYF | TRBJ2-7 | . | . | 14 | TRBV20-1
TGCAGTGCTAGTCCGGCGCTCGCGGGATACAATGAGCAGTTCTTC | CSASPALAGYNEQFF | TRBJ2-1 | . | . | 15 | TRBV20-1
TGTGCCAGCAGTTTCTCGGGACTAGCGGTGCTCGGCTACGAGCAGTACTTC | CASSFSGLAVLGYEQYF | TRBJ2-7 | . | TRBD2 | 17 | TRBV27
TGCAGCGTTGAGTCAGGTGCTGAGACCCAGTACTTC | CSVESGAETQYF | TRBJ2-5 | many | . | 12 | TRBV29-1
TGTGCCAGCAGCCTGACTAGTGGGGACAGATACGCGTATTTT | CASSLTSGDRYAYF | TRBJ2-3 | . | . | 14 | TRBV3-1
TGTGCCAGCAGTCCCGACAGAGTAGGCTCCTACAATGAGCAGTTCTTC | CASSPDRVGSYNEQFF | TRBJ2-1 | . | . | 16 | TRBV6-6
TGTGTCAGCAGCTTGATCCGCGTCCCAGACAATGAGCAGTTCTTC | CVSSLIRVPDNEQFF | TRBJ2-1 | . | . | 15 | TRBV5-6
TGCAGTGCTAGAGATGGGCAGGGGACGAACATTCAGTACTTC | CSARDGQGTNIQYF | TRBJ2-4 | few | . | 14 | TRBV20-1
TGTGCCAGTACCGAAAAGGGGAGCCAAGAGACCCAGTACTTC | CASTEKGSQETQYF | TRBJ2-5 | . | . | 14 | TRBV6-1
TGTGCCAGCACCGGACAGTTTAATGAAAAACTGTTTTTT | CASTGQFNEKLFF | TRBJ1-4 | . | . | 13 | TRBV7-9
TGTGCCAGCAGTGAACCCCCGGGGACGCCCGCCGAGCAGTACTTC | CASSEPPGTPAEQYF | TRBJ2-7 | . | . | 15 | TRBV6-1
TGCGCCAGCAGCTCGGACAGGGAGTACCAAGAGACCCAGTACTTC | CASSSDREYQETQYF | TRBJ2-5 | . | TRBD1 | 15 | TRBV5-1
TGTGCCAGCAGGGCGGGACTAGCGGGAGACACAGATACGCAGTATTTT | CASRAGLAGDTDTQYF | TRBJ2-3 | . | TRBD2 | 16 | TRBV2
TGTGCCAGCAGCTCGGGACAGGTCAATGAGCAGTTCTTC | CASSSGQVNEQFF | TRBJ2-1 | few | TRBD1 | 13 | TRBV7-8
TGTGCCAGCAGTTACGGCAAAGGGACGGGGGCCCATGGCTACACCTTC | CASSYGKGTGAHGYTF | TRBJ1-2 | . | . | 16 | TRBV6-5
TGTGCCAGCGAGGGACTGTCGCCGGGTGGCTACACCTTC | CASEGLSPGGYTF | TRBJ1-2 | few | . | 13 | TRBV28
TGCGCCAGCAGCTTGCAGGGACAGGGAAGAATGGAGACCCAGTACTTC | CASSLQGQGRMETQYF | TRBJ2-5 | many | TRBD1 | 16 | TRBV5-1
TGTGCCAGCAGCCAATCAGGACTAGCGGGAGACACCGGGGAGCTGTTTTTT | CASSQSGLAGDTGELFF | TRBJ2-2 | many | TRBD2 | 17 | TRBV4-2
TGTGCCAGCAGTTCCGGGGACCTGCTAGAAGAGCAGTACTTC | CASSSGDLLEEQYF | TRBJ2-5 | . | . | 14 | TRBV27
TGCAGCGTTCAACCGGGTAGCTACAATGAGCAGTTCTTC | CSVQPGSYNEQFF | TRBJ2-1 | . | . | 13 | TRBV29-1
TGTGCCAGCAGTCCCGCAGGTGCACAGGGGTCCGAGCAGTACTTC | CASSPAGAQGSEQYF | TRBJ2-7 | . | TRBD1 | 15 | TRBV7-2
TGCAGTGCTAGAGCTCCGGGACTGTTATACGAGCAGTACTTC | CSARAPGLLYEQYF | TRBJ2-7 | . | . | 14 | TRBV20-1
TGCAGCGTAAGCGTCTACGGTCCCTACGAGCAGTACTTC | CSVSVYGPYEQYF | TRBJ2-7 | . | . | 13 | TRBV29-1
TGTGCCAGCAGCGACCAGGGGGCAGGAGGCTACACCTTC | CASSDQGAGGYTF | TRBJ1-2 | . | TRBD1 | 13 | TRBV9
TGTGCCAGCAGCAAAAGACCCCAGAGCTTGCAGTTCTTC | CASSKRPQSLQFF | TRBJ2-1 | few | . | 13 | TRBV21-1
TGTGCCACCAGCATTCGACTAGCGGGAGTACACAATGAGCAGTACTTC | CATSIRLAGVHNEQYF | TRBJ2-5 | . | TRBD2 | 16 | TRBV15
TGCAGCGTTGACGGGAGCCTGGGAGAGACCCAGTACTTC | CSVDGSLGETQYF | TRBJ2-5 | many | . | 13 | TRBV29-1
TGCGCCAGCAGCCGGGCTAGTAAGGAGACCCAGTACTTC | CASSRASKETQYF | TRBJ2-5 | . | . | 13 | TRBV4-1
TGTGCCAGCAGTGAAGCTCACCGGAATACGCAGTATTTT | CASSEAHRNTQYF | TRBJ2-3 | . | . | 13 | TRBV6-1
TGTGCCATCAGTGAACCTTCTGAGGGACACAGGAGGGAGACCCAGTACTTC | CAISEPSEGHRRETQYF | TRBJ2-5 | . | . | 17 | TRBV10-3
TGCAGTGCTAGGACTAGCGGCAGAGACGCGTATTTT | CSARTSGRDAYF | TRBJ2-3 | once | TRBD2 | 12 | TRBV20-1
TGTGCCAGCAGCTTACCCTATCTTAATTCACCCCTCCACTTT | CASSLPYLNSPLHF | TRBJ1-6 | . | . | 14 | TRBV7-9
TGTGCCACCAGCAGACAGGCAGGGCAGACCCACGAGCAGTACTTC | CATSRQAGQTHEQYF | TRBJ2-7 | . | . | 15 | TRBV15
TGCAGCGGGTTTGTAGGGCCCGGGGAGCTGTTTTTT | CSGFVGPGELFF | TRBJ2-2 | . | . | 12 | TRBV29-1
TGTGTCAGCAGCAGACGGACAGGGGGCGCTTACAATGAGCAGTTCTTC | CVSSRRTGGAYNEQFF | TRBJ2-1 | . | TRBD1 | 16 | TRBV11-2
TGTGCCAGCAGCTTAGGGCATCTTTACGAAAAACTGTTTTTT | CASSLGHLYEKLFF | TRBJ1-4 | . | . | 14 | TRBV7-6
TGCAGTGCTCGAATAAGGAGCGGGAGTGCCTACAATGAGCAGTTCTTC | CSARIRSGSAYNEQFF | TRBJ2-1 | once | TRBD2 | 16 | TRBV20-1
TGCAGTGCCGAAGGGGCTAGCGGGTCCCTAGGCAAGTACTTC | CSAEGASGSLGKYF | TRBJ2-7 | few | TRBD2 | 14 | TRBV20-1
TGTGCCAGCAGCTTAGTTCCGTTCGGGTTTTTCGCTGAAGCTTTCTTT | CASSLVPFGFFAEAFF | TRBJ1-1 | few | . | 16 | TRBV7-2
TGTGCCACCAGCAGAGGGGCAGGGCCGTACCAAGAGACCCAGTACTTC | CATSRGAGPYQETQYF | TRBJ2-5 | . | . | 16 | TRBV15
TGTGCCATCAGTGAGACCACCCTAGCGGGACCCAGATACGCGTATTTT | CAISETTLAGPRYAYF | TRBJ2-3 | . | TRBD2 | 16 | TRBV10-3
TGCAGTGCTAGTAGCGGGATGGCGCTCGAGCAGTACTTC | CSASSGMALEQYF | TRBJ2-7 | few | TRBD2 | 13 | TRBV20-1
TGTGCCAGCAGTTACTCAAGGACAACCTACGAGCAGTACTTC | CASSYSRTTYEQYF | TRBJ2-7 | few | . | 14 | TRBV6-5
TGCAGTGCTCCTAATCTCTCTCCTGAAGCTTTCTTT | CSAPNLSPEAFF | TRBJ1-1 | . | . | 12 | TRBV20-1
TGTGCCAGCAGGCTTTTCGGCACAGATACGCAGTATTTT | CASRLFGTDTQYF | TRBJ2-3 | . | . | 13 | TRBV6-5
TGTGCTAGTGCGGAGGGGAACGAGCAGTACTTC | CASAEGNEQYF | TRBJ2-7 | few | . | 11 | TRBV12-5
TGTGCCAGCAGTTACGAGGACAGGGCCCAGCAGTACTTC | CASSYEDRAQQYF | TRBJ2-7 | . | TRBD1 | 13 | TRBV6-2/TRBV6-3
TGCAGTGCCCCCTTGGGGGGGACCCAGTACTTC | CSAPLGGTQYF | TRBJ2-5 | . | . | 11 | TRBV20-1
TGTGCCAGCAGCCCTCGGCCGAGCGGGGAGACCCAGTACTTC | CASSPRPSGETQYF | TRBJ2-5 | . | . | 14 | TRBV14